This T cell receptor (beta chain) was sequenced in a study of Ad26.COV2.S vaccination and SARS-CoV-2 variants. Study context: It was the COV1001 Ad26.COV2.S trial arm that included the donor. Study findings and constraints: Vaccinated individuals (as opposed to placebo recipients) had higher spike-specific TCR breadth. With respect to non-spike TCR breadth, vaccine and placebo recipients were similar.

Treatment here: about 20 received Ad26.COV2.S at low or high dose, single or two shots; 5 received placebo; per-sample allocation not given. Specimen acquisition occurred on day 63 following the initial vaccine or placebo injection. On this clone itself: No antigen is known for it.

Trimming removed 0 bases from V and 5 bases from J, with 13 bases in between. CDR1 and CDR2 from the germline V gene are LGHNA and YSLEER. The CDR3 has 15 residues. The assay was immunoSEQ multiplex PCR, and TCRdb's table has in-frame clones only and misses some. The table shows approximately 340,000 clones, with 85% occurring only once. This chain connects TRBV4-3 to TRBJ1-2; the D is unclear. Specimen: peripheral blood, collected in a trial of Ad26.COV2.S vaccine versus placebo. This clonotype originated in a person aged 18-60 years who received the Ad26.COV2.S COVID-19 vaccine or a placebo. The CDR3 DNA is TGCGCCAGCAGCCAAGATACGGGATTGAGGTATGGCTACACCTTC. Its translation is CASSQDTGLRYGYTF.